The 7 T cell receptor beta chains below come from one sample, sequenced in a study of patients and donors after allogeneic stem cell transplantation. Each CDR3 protein is one row after TCRdb ran MiXCR on the RT-PCR reads. The table includes about a million distinct CDR3 sequences, roughly 18% detected once. What was sequenced was blood, either unsorted or a sorted T cell fraction (not recorded which). The receptor source for this set is a human donor who was either an allogeneic HSCT recipient or a stem cell or donor lymphocyte infusion donor (not recorded which). It is not recorded whose cells these are; they may come from a transplant donor.

In this sample, this clonotype turned up many times. The DNA is omitted, as the CDR3 cannot be located on it reliably, and the CDR3 follows TCRdb's listing. The chain joins TRBV24-1 to TRBJ2-3; TRBD1 is the table's D call and was not checked against the DNA. The CDR3 is 15 residues long, counting both termini. In germline, CDR1 is KGHDR, CDR2 SFDVKD. The CDR3 loop reads CATSDSGQGKDTQYF.

The rearrangement links TRBV5-1 to TRBJ2-1; tentative D call: TRBD2 (5 bases). The CDR3 extends over 19 amino acids. V dropped 0 bases and J dropped 8 bases, with 27 bases sitting between them. Germline-derived CDR1 and CDR2 are SGHRS and YFSETQ. CDR3 loop: CASSLEIRVNPFREDEQFF. CDR3 nucleotide sequence: TGCGCCAGCAGCTTGGAAATAAGGGTTAACCCCTTTCGGGAAGATGAGCAGTTCTTC.

The gene calls are TRBV7-2 and TRBJ1-5, with a weak D call TRBD1 (6 bases). The CDR3 extends over 16 amino acids. Germline V gene lookup returns CDR1 SGHTA and CDR2 FQGNSA. The V end was cut by 4 bases, the J end by 11 bases, with 24 bases between. DNA for the CDR3: TGTGCCAGCAGCTATAAAAGGTGGAGTAGGGGGGAGGCCCAGCATTTT. Protein: CASSYKRWSRGEAQHF.

This rearrangement joins TRBV4-2 to TRBJ2-3, with D possibly TRBD2 on 7 matching bases. Between the trimmed V and J ends, which lost 0 bases and 2 bases, there was a span of 18 bases. The CDR3 covers 18 residues. Germline values: CDR1 LGHNA, CDR2 YNFKEQ. Here the CDR3 reads CASSQDSGRGFTTDTQYF. DNA of the CDR3: TGTGCCAGCAGCCAAGATTCTGGGAGGGGGTTTACCACAGATACGCAGTATTTT.

This clonotype was picked up a small number of times. The rearrangement links TRBV4-2 to TRBJ2-4, with 7 bases identical to TRBD1. The J segment lost 0 bases and the V segment lost 0 bases, leaving 2 bases of the junction unmatched. Germline V gives CDR1 LGHNA, CDR2 YNFKEQ. The CDR3 runs to 16 residues. CDR3 loop: CASSQEGTAAKNIQYF. The CDR3 DNA follows: TGTGCCAGCAGCCAAGAAGGGACAGCAGCCAAAAACATTCAGTACTTC.

The chain employs TRBV19 and TRBJ1-5; D might be TRBD1 (5 bases). CDR1 is LNHDA and CDR2 is SQIVND in the germline V gene (reference sequence). The CDR3 has 14 amino acids. Trimming cost V 6 bases and J 7 bases, with 16 bases left between them. The CDR3 DNA is TGTGCCAGTAGCCTTCCAGGGTTTCGGCAGCCCCAGCATTTT. Encoded protein: CASSLPGFRQPQHF.

The V and J genes are TRBV15 and TRBJ1-5; D unresolved. Germline V gene lookup returns CDR1 LNHNV and CDR2 YYDKDF (reference sequence). The germline V and J ends were trimmed by 5 bases and 5 bases, with 7 bases remaining between them. This CDR3 has 12 residues. The CDR3 reads CATSLGYQPQHF. CDR3 DNA: TGTGCCACCAGCCTCGGGTATCAGCCCCAGCATTTT.